This T cell receptor beta chain was profiled in a study of shared clonotypes between healthy human individuals. Study-level results: Generally, naive subsets came out with larger estimated richness than memory subsets. Naive CD4 clonotypes overlapped across a handful of donors at about 5.3%.

The study ran the assay at deep level. Replicate PCRs run on sorted subsets employed 200 ng DNA, approximately 30,000 T cell genomes. Only in-frame clones appear in the TCRdb table, and some are missing; sequencing was by immunoSEQ multiplex PCR. The sample contains over a million clones, 98% of which appear only once. This clone showed up just once. Its antigen is undetermined. The CDR3 sequence is 14 residues long. Germline lookup yields CDR1 MNHEY and CDR2 SVGAGI. Between the trimmed V and J ends, which lost 5 bases and 2 bases, there was a span of 10 bases. Source material: naive CD4+ T cells sorted from blood. Described subset: CD45RA+ positively selected. The clonotype originates from a man aged 25 to 40 in good health. The J gene is TRBJ1-5, the V gene TRBV6-5; no definite D call. CDR3 region: CASSVRWGNQPQHF. The CDR3 DNA follows: TGTGCCAGCAGTGTCAGGTGGGGCAATCAGCCCCAGCATTTT.